This entry lists 30 T cell receptor beta chains sequenced from one sample in a study of CD8 T cells in ankylosing spondylitis. TCRdb analysed the 5' RACE reads with MiXCR anew, one entry per CDR3 protein. Of fewer than 400,000 distinct CDR3 sequences listed, about 14% are singletons. Sample: blood, either unsorted or a sorted T cell fraction (not recorded which). The receptors originated from a male donor with ankylosing spondylitis or in good health (not recorded which).

This chain joins TRBV20-1 and TRBJ2-5; TRBD2 matches at 8 bases. Germline values: CDR1 DFQATT, CDR2 SNEGSKA (reference sequence). Trimming at V came to 7 bases and at J to 5 bases, leaving 3 bases not matched to a gene. The CDR3 has 11 residues. The CDR3 loop is CSGGGRETQYF. The DNA for the CDR3 is TGCAGTGGTGGCGGGAGGGAGACCCAGTACTTC.

This clonotype was counted between two and nine times. Here the CDR3 reads CASSSRSQGTAFF. In DNA, the CDR3 is TGTGCCAGCAGTTCTCGTAGCCAAGGGACTGCGTTCTTC. V and J are TRBV12-3 or TRBV12-4 and TRBJ2-1, with a tentative D call TRBD2 (6 bases). Trimming stripped 4 bases from V and 15 bases from J, with 19 bases between. This CDR3 region has 13 residues.

The chain carries TRBV10-3 and TRBJ2-7; TRBD1 matches 9 bases. The CDR3 sequence is 18 residues long. The V gene end was trimmed by 0 bases and the J gene end by 3 bases; junction bases not matched to a gene: 12. Germline CDR1 reads ENHRY; CDR2 reads SYGVKD. CDR3 coding DNA: TGTGCCATCAGTGAGTCTGGGGACAGGGTGTCCCTGAGCTACGAGCAGTACTTC. Protein sequence: CAISESGDRVSLSYEQYF.

This clonotype has ten or more counts. This sequence joins TRBV20-1 and TRBJ2-1, with 10 bases lining up with TRBD2. Germline CDR1 reads DFQATT; CDR2 reads SNEGSKA (reference sequence). V gave up 1 base and J gave up 4 bases; unmatched junction bases: 1. This CDR3 comprises 14 residues. This CDR3 reads CSARGLAGYNEQFF. CDR3 coding DNA: TGCAGTGCTAGAGGACTAGCGGGTTACAATGAGCAGTTCTTC.

This clonotype was counted a few times. The chain has TRBV5-1 and TRBJ2-5, with D maybe TRBD1 (6 bases). V shed 4 bases and J shed 2 bases, with 15 bases lying between them. This CDR3 spans 15 amino acids. Germline-derived CDR1 and CDR2 are SGHRS and YFSETQ. CDR3 loop: CASSAEIGQQETQYF. DNA for the CDR3: TGCGCCAGCAGCGCGGAGATTGGACAGCAAGAGACCCAGTACTTC. The whole variable domain, remainder taken from reference TRBV5-1 and TRBJ2-5, is KAGVTQTPRYLIKTRGQQVTLSCSPISGHRSVSWYQQTPGQGLQFLFEYFSETQRNKGNFPGRFSGRQFSNSRSEMNVSTLELGDSALYLCASSAEIGQQETQYFGPGTRLLVL.

V gene TRBV5-1 combines with J gene TRBJ2-4; 7 positions agree with TRBD1. CDR3 size: 15 residues. V gave up 2 bases and J gave up 3 bases; unmatched junction bases: 5. Germline assignment: CDR1 SGHRS and CDR2 YFSETQ. The chain's CDR3 is CASSLQGIGKNIQYF. The CDR3 nucleotides read TGCGCCAGCAGCTTACAGGGGATTGGCAAAAACATTCAGTACTTC.

V usage is TRBV5-1 and J usage is TRBJ1-2; tentative D call: TRBD1 (5 bases). The CDR3 loop spans 15 amino acids. The germline V gene has CDR1 SGHRS and CDR2 YFSETQ. Trimming shortened V by 0 bases and J by 6 bases, and 15 bases separated the two germline ends. This CDR3 is CASSLEARGFNGYTF. In DNA form, the CDR3 reads TGCGCCAGCAGCTTGGAGGCTCGGGGGTTCAATGGCTACACCTTC.

The chain is built from TRBV14 and TRBJ2-5; no clear D gene. Germline loops: CDR1 SGHDN, CDR2 FVKESK. The V end was cut by 0 bases, the J end by 5 bases, with 7 bases between. This CDR3 spans 13 amino acids. The CDR3 nucleotides read TGTGCCAGCAGCCAAGATATAAGGGAGACCCAGTACTTC. Amino acid sequence: CASSQDIRETQYF.

In its sample, this clonotype was seen a few times. The gene calls are TRBV10-3 and TRBJ2-5; the match to TRBD1 covers 8 bases. V trimming: 2 bases; J trimming: 5 bases; junction bases outside the gene matches: 7. The germline V gene encodes CDR1 ENHRY and CDR2 SYGVKD. The CDR3 extends over 15 amino acids. CDR3 amino acids: CAISEGQGSRETQYF. The CDR3 nucleotides read TGTGCCATCAGTGAGGGACAGGGTTCTCGGGAGACCCAGTACTTC.

This clonotype was observed at least ten times. The chain recombines TRBV7-2 with TRBJ2-2; no reliable D call. V was clipped by 6 bases and J by 0 bases, with 14 bases between them. This CDR3 contains 16 residues. Germline loops: CDR1 SGHTA, CDR2 FQGNSA. The CDR3 DNA reads as TGTGCCAGCAGTTTATACCAGATCTCGAACACCGGGGAGCTGTTTTTT. Translating it yields CASSLYQISNTGELFF.

This clonotype came up a few times. This CDR3 reads CASSQVSAQGAMGYTF. DNA for the CDR3: TGTGCCAGCAGCCAAGTTTCCGCACAGGGGGCAATGGGCTACACCTTC. V gene TRBV4-2 combines with J gene TRBJ1-2, with 9 bases lining up with TRBD1. Germline CDR1 reads LGHNA; CDR2 reads YNFKEQ. This CDR3 region has 16 residues. V lost 1 base and J lost 8; bases outside the gene matches: 11.

The chain employs TRBV11-2 and TRBJ1-1; 8 bases are shared with TRBD1. This CDR3 has 14 amino acids. J lost 4 bases, V lost 5 bases, and 6 bases had no gene match. Germline values: CDR1 SGHAT, CDR2 FQNNGV. CDR3 loop: CASSPPGGFTEAFF. CDR3 sequence (DNA): TGTGCCAGCAGCCCCCCAGGGGGCTTCACTGAAGCTTTCTTT.

The gene calls are TRBV20-1 and TRBJ1-2; unclear D gene. CDR3 length: 12 amino acids. The V gene lost 3 bases and the J gene lost 8 bases, with 13 bases spanning the gap. Germline V CDR1 and CDR2: DFQATT, SNEGSKA (reference sequence). CDR3 in DNA: TGCAGTGCTAGCTGGGGATCGGGGGGCTACACCTTC. This gives the protein CSASWGSGGYTF.

The chain joins TRBV20-1 to TRBJ2-7; 7 nucleotides match TRBD2. The V segment lost 4 bases and the J segment 0 bases; nucleotides outside the gene matches: 9. There are 15 residues in the CDR3. CDR1 is DFQATT, CDR2 SNEGSKA, per germline (reference sequence). The CDR3 nucleotides are TGCAGTGCTATCCCCCACCGGGACTACTCCTACGAGCAGTACTTC. It yields the protein CSAIPHRDYSYEQYF.

V is TRBV5-1 and J is TRBJ1-1; TRBD1 aligns across 7 bases. Germline-derived CDR1 and CDR2 are SGHRS and YFSETQ. This CDR3 comprises 14 residues. J lost 4 bases, V lost 5 bases, and 8 bases had no gene match. The CDR3 sequence is CASRYRGLSTEAFF. As DNA, the CDR3 is TGCGCCAGCAGGTACAGGGGACTTAGCACTGAAGCTTTCTTT.

The chain couples TRBV3-1 to TRBJ2-5; 8 bases match TRBD1. Germline CDR1 and CDR2: LGHDT and YNNKEL (reference sequence). The CDR3 totals 14 residues. The ends lost 3 bases at V and 3 bases at J; junction bases unmatched: 3. CDR3 sequence: CASSHQGAKETQYF. DNA of the CDR3: TGTGCCAGCAGCCATCAGGGGGCGAAAGAGACCCAGTACTTC.

The sample holds a few counts of this clonotype. This rearrangement joins TRBV5-1 to TRBJ2-7, with D unresolved. Germline CDR1 reads SGHRS; CDR2 reads YFSETQ. Deletions cut 4 bases from V and 4 bases from J, with 15 bases between. This CDR3 region has 14 residues. The CDR3 region is CASSPLPPLYEQYF. CDR3 nucleotides: TGCGCCAGCAGCCCTCTCCCTCCTCTTTACGAGCAGTACTTC.

This clonotype was counted only a few times. The rearrangement links TRBV7-9 to TRBJ2-7; a weak D match, TRBD2 (6 bases). The CDR3 totals 16 residues. Deletions cut 3 bases from V and 3 bases from J, with 18 bases between. Looked up from germline, CDR1 is SEHNR and CDR2 is FQNEAQ (reference sequence). CDR3 nucleotide sequence: TGTGCCAGCAGCTTCTCCGGGACTCTATCCCTCTACGAGCAGTACTTC. Its translation is CASSFSGTLSLYEQYF.

This sequence joins TRBV5-1 and TRBJ2-2; possibly TRBD1 for D (5 bases). Germline V gene sequence: CDR1 SGHRS, CDR2 YFSETQ. The germline V and J ends were trimmed by 6 bases and 5 bases, with 17 bases remaining between them. CDR3 length: 15 residues. The DNA for the CDR3 is TGCGCCAGCAAGGGGAAGCAGGGCCCGACCGGGGAGCTGTTTTTT. Translating gives CASKGKQGPTGELFF. The full variable domain, in which reference TRBV5-1 and TRBJ2-2 provide the parts outside the CDR3, is KAGVTQTPRYLIKTRGQQVTLSCSPISGHRSVSWYQQTPGQGLQFLFEYFSETQRNKGNFPGRFSGRQFSNSRSEMNVSTLELGDSALYLCASKGKQGPTGELFFGEGSRLTVL.

In DNA form, the CDR3 reads TGTGCCATCACAGGGACAGCACAGAACACTGAAGCTTTCTTT. It yields the protein CAITGTAQNTEAFF. The V call is TRBV10-3, the J call TRBJ1-1, with TRBD1 matching 7 bases. The V gene end was trimmed by 7 bases and the J gene end by 1 base; junction bases not matched to a gene: 6. Per germline, CDR1 ENHRY and CDR2 SYGVKD. This CDR3 has 14 residues.

This clonotype was detected many times. This chain links TRBV7-9 with TRBJ2-1; D might be TRBD1 (6 bases). The length of the CDR3 is 13 residues. Germline V gene data show CDR1 as SEHNR and CDR2 as FQNEAQ (reference sequence). The ends were cut back, 0 bases at V and 10 bases at J, with 10 bases in the middle. The CDR3 region is CASSLALGQEQFF. CDR3 DNA sequence: TGTGCCAGCAGCTTAGCCCTTGGACAGGAGCAGTTCTTC. The whole variable domain, filled in from reference TRBV7-9 and TRBJ2-1, reads DTGVSQNPRHKITKRGQNVTFRCDPISEHNRLYWYRQTLGQGPEFLTYFQNEAQLEKSRLLSDRFSAERPKGSFSTLEIQRTEQGDSAMYLCASSLALGQEQFFGPGTRLTVL.

This sequence joins TRBV5-1 and TRBJ2-7; a possible D gene is TRBD1 (5 bases). V was clipped by 0 bases and J by 2 bases, with 12 bases between them. CDR1 SGHRS and CDR2 YFSETQ come from the germline V gene. The CDR3 totals 15 residues. CDR3 amino acids: CASSLVAGSTYEQYF. In DNA, the CDR3 is TGCGCCAGCAGCTTGGTAGCAGGGTCCACCTACGAGCAGTACTTC. Supplemented by reference TRBV5-1 and TRBJ2-7, the full variable domain reads KAGVTQTPRYLIKTRGQQVTLSCSPISGHRSVSWYQQTPGQGLQFLFEYFSETQRNKGNFPGRFSGRQFSNSRSEMNVSTLELGDSALYLCASSLVAGSTYEQYFGPGTRLTVT.

The V gene is TRBV7-9, the J gene TRBJ2-1, with 8 bases identical to TRBD1. CDR1 SEHNR and CDR2 FQNEAQ come from the germline V gene (reference sequence). J gave up 4 bases and V 5 bases, and 10 bases lay outside the gene matches. The CDR3 is 16 residues long. This CDR3 reads CASSTTQGATYNEQFF. CDR3 bases: TGTGCCAGCAGCACAACCCAGGGGGCGACTTACAATGAGCAGTTCTTC.

This chain joins TRBV5-1 and TRBJ1-5; the match to TRBD1 covers 8 bases. The V gene end was trimmed by 4 bases and the J gene end by 4 bases; junction bases not matched to a gene: 7. Germline lookup yields CDR1 SGHRS and CDR2 YFSETQ. The CDR3 covers 15 residues. The CDR3 here is CASSAGGYGNQPQHF. CDR3 bases: TGCGCCAGCAGCGCAGGGGGCTATGGGAATCAGCCCCAGCATTTT.

This clonotype occurred many times. The rearrangement joins TRBV5-1 to TRBJ1-1; TRBD1 is a possible D gene (6 bases). Germline loops: CDR1 SGHRS, CDR2 YFSETQ. Trimming pared 4 bases from V and 1 base from J, leaving 11 bases between. The CDR3 sequence is 14 residues long. The CDR3: CASSPGHGNTEAFF. CDR3 in DNA: TGCGCCAGCAGCCCGGGACACGGGAACACTGAAGCTTTCTTT.

Many counts were recorded for this clonotype. The V gene is TRBV5-5, the J gene TRBJ1-4, with 7 bases fitting TRBD1. CDR1 and CDR2 from the germline V gene are SGHKS and YYEKEE (reference sequence). The CDR3 loop spans 15 amino acids. V was pared by 4 bases and J by 2 bases, with 5 bases of the junction left unmatched. The CDR3 here is CASSLSTGTNEKLFF. In DNA, the CDR3 is TGTGCCAGCAGCCTTTCGACAGGGACTAATGAAAAACTGTTTTTT.

The J gene is TRBJ2-1, the V gene TRBV20-1, with 10 positions matching TRBD2. Germline V gene lookup returns CDR1 DFQATT and CDR2 SNEGSKA (reference sequence). The CDR3 length is 14 residues. The V segment lost 5 bases and the J segment 3 bases; nucleotides outside the gene matches: 4. The CDR3 region has the DNA TGCAGTGCTGGGACTAGCGTATTCTACAATGAGCAGTTCTTC. It yields the protein CSAGTSVFYNEQFF.

The V and J genes are TRBV7-2 and TRBJ2-1; 10 nucleotides match TRBD2. The CDR3 loop spans 14 amino acids. Germline V gene data show CDR1 as SGHTA and CDR2 as FQGNSA. V shed 5 bases, J shed 6 bases, and the junction held 4 bases outside the gene matches. CDR3 amino acids: CASSPSGGFNEQFF. CDR3 DNA: TGTGCCAGCAGCCCTAGCGGGGGTTTCAATGAGCAGTTCTTC.

In the case of this clonotype: The junction departs from germline at one end; a sequencing error may be responsible. The genes are TRBV4-1 and TRBJ2-3, with TRBD2 identical over 9 bases. The length of the CDR3 is 16 residues. CDR1 is MGHRA and CDR2 is YSYEKL in the germline V gene. The DNA of the CDR3 is TGCGCCACCAGCCGCGGGGGGGCAGCTTCCACAGATACGCAGTATTTT. It codes for CATSRGGAASTDTQYF.

This rearrangement joins TRBV5-1 to TRBJ2-1; 8 bases match TRBD2. Trimming took 5 bases from V and 0 from J; bases not matched to a gene: 7. CDR1 SGHRS and CDR2 YFSETQ come from the germline V gene. CDR3 length: 16 residues. In DNA form, the CDR3 reads TGCGCCAGCAGACCGCAGGGGACTAGCTCCTACAATGAGCAGTTCTTC. It codes for CASRPQGTSSYNEQFF.